This T cell receptor beta chain originates from a study of molecular identifiers for immune sequencing clone quantification. In its sample, this clonotype was seen many times. The ends were cut back, 7 bases at V and 0 bases at J, with 16 bases in the middle. CDR1 SGHDT and CDR2 YYEEEE come from the germline V gene. The CDR3 is made up of 15 amino acids. TCRdb re-called the PCR reads with MiXCR, one entry per CDR3 protein. The sample consists of some 320,000 distinct CDR3 sequences, about a fifth of them appearing once. The sample taken for sequencing was naive CD8+ T cells from blood, with Jurkat cell RNA spiked in. Stated subset: FACS-sorted CD8+CD4-CCR7+CD45RA+ naive T cells. V and J are TRBV5-6 and TRBJ1-2; D is possibly TRBD1 (5 bases). This clonotype was obtained from a human donor in good health. Some libraries in this study had Jurkat cell RNA spiked in. Here the CDR3 reads CASLQLDSPNYGYTF. DNA for the CDR3: TGTGCCAGCTTGCAGCTCGACAGCCCTAACTATGGCTACACCTTC. Together with reference TRBV5-6 and TRBJ1-2, the CDR3 gives the full variable domain: DAGVTQSPTHLIKTRGQQVTLRCSPKSGHDTVSWYQQALGQGPQFIFQYYEEEERQRGNFPDRFSGHQFPNYSSELNVNALLLGDSALYLCASLQLDSPNYGYTFGSGTRLTVV.